The text below deals with one T cell receptor beta chain. The data were obtained in a study of T cell responses to AZD1222 COVID-19 vaccine. Profiled with immunoSEQ multiplex PCR; TCRdb holds only in-frame clones, not every one. The repertoire includes about 100,000 clones, 87% of them detected once, and more than 15% sits in the top ten. Germline assignment: CDR1 SNHLY and CDR2 FYNNEI. The germline V and J ends were trimmed by 10 bases and 8 bases, with 20 bases remaining between them. This CDR3 spans 14 amino acids. The chain recombines TRBV2 with TRBJ1-4; a weak D match, TRBD1 (5 bases). Specimen: peripheral blood, collected on day 0 of AZD1222 vaccination. This receptor was obtained from an adult in good health. CDR3 sequence reads: CATSREEGREKLFF. The CDR3 nucleotides read TGTGCCACCTCAAGAGAAGAGGGACGAGAAAAACTGTTTTTT.